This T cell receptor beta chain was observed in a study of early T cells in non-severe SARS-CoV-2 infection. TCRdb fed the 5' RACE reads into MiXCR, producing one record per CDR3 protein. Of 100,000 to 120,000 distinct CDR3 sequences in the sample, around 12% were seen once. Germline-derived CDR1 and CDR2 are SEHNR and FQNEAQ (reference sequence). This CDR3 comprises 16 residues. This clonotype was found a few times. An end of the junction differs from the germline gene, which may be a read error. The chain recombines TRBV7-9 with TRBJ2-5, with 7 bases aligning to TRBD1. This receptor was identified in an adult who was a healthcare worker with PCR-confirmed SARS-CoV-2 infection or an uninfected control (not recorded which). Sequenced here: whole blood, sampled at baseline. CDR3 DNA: TGTGCCAGCAGCTCGGGCCCGGGACAGACCCAAGAGGCCCAGTACTTC. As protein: CASSSGPGQTQEAQYF.